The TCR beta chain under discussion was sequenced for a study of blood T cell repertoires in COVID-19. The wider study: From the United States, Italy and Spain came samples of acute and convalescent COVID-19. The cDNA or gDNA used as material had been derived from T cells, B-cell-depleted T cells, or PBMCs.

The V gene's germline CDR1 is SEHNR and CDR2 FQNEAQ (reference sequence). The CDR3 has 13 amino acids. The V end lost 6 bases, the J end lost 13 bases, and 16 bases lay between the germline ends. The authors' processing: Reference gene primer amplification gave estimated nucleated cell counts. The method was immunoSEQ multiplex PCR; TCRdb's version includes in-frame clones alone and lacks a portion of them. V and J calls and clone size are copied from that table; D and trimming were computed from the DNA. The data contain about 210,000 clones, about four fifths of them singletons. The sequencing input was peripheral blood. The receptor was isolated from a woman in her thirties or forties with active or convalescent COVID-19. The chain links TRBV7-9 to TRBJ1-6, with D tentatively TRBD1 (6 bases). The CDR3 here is CASRDSPQAPLHF. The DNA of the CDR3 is TGTGCCAGCAGGGACAGCCCTCAGGCGCCCCTCCACTTT.